What follows is one T cell receptor beta chain and its context. This record belongs to a study of T cell changes during pregnancy in multiple sclerosis. The data were produced by immunoSEQ multiplex PCR, yet TCRdb's version contains in-frame clones alone and is incomplete. The table includes about 40,000 clones, approximately 92% detected once. Trimming took 5 bases from V and 7 from J, leaving 15 bases between them. Germline values: CDR1 SGHRS, CDR2 YFSETQ. The CDR3 loop spans 14 amino acids. J is TRBJ1-4 and V is TRBV5-1, with a weak D call TRBD1 (5 bases). The clonotype comes from a female donor with multiple sclerosis, enrolled in a pregnancy study. This specimen consisted of peripheral blood, obtained before pregnancy. In nucleotides, the CDR3 is TGCGCCAGCAGTATAAAAGGGGCTCGTGAAAAACTGTTTTTT. Its translation: CASSIKGAREKLFF.